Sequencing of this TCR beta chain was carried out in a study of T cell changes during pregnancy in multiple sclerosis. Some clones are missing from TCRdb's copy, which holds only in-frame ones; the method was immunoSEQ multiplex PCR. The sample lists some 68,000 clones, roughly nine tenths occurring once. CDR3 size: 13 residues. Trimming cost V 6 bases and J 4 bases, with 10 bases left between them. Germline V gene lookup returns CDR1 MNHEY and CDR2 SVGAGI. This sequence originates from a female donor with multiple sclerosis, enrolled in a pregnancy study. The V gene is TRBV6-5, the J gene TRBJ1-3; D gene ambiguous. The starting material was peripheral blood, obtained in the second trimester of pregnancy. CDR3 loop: CASSPERGNTIYF. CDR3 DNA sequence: TGTGCCAGCAGCCCCGAGAGGGGAAACACCATATATTTT.